Presented here are 25 T cell receptor beta chains from one specimen sequenced in a study of regulatory T cells in long-lasting Graves disease. Time point given: newly diagnosed GD, antithyroid drugs for less than 3 months. After RNA was extracted from PBMCs, the TCR library was made from it. Assembly of TCR beta libraries relied on iRepertoire HTBI primers together with Arm-PCR of CDR3 regions. TCRdb reprocessed the multiplex PCR reads with MiXCR, giving one entry per CDR3 protein. The sample yields 580,000 or so distinct CDR3 sequences, about 16% seen once. The data also belong to a second study, concerning T cells in Graves' hyperthyroidism and ophthalmopathy.

Sequences were derived from peripheral blood mononuclear cells (PBMCs), sampled at new diagnosis, from a patient treated with antithyroid drugs. These receptors originate from a man aged 18 to 30 with Graves disease.

This clonotype was counted many times. The CDR3 DNA follows: TGTGCCAGCTCACCAACTTTTGAGGGGAGCGATGGCTACACCTTC. It encodes CASSPTFEGSDGYTF. J is TRBJ1-2 and V is TRBV18; TRBD1 is a possible D gene (5 bases). Germline loops: CDR1 KGHSH, CDR2 LQKENI. The V gene lost 2 bases and the J gene lost 6 bases, with 16 bases spanning the gap. The CDR3 sequence is 15 residues long.

There are many counts of this clonotype. This chain uses TRBV12-3 or TRBV12-4 with TRBJ1-4, with TRBD1 matching 8 bases. The CDR3 spans 15 residues. The V gene end was trimmed by 6 bases and the J gene end by 7 bases; junction bases not matched to a gene: 10. The CDR3 sequence: CASSYQGALFEKLFF. The CDR3 DNA sequence: TGTGCCAGCAGCTACCAGGGGGCGCTTTTTGAAAAACTGTTTTTT.

This clonotype was counted only a few times. This chain links TRBV20-1 with TRBJ2-7, with 7 bases identical to TRBD2. This CDR3 contains 12 residues. CDR1 and CDR2 (germline): DFQATT, SNEGSKA (reference sequence). The junction had 6 bases not matched to a gene; V was cut back by 7 bases and J by 3 bases. CDR3 DNA sequence: TGCAGTGTTGGGAGGACTAGCTACGAGCAGTACTTC. Protein sequence: CSVGRTSYEQYF.

In its sample, this clonotype was seen many times. The V call is TRBV7-9, the J call TRBJ2-7, with 11 bases aligning to TRBD1. CDR1 SEHNR and CDR2 FQNEAQ come from the germline V gene (reference sequence). The junction had 7 bases not matched to a gene; V was cut back by 8 bases and J by 7 bases. The CDR3 covers 13 residues. Written as DNA, the CDR3 is TGTGCCAGCTCCCGGACAGGGGGCCTTGAGCAGTACTTC. Translated: CASSRTGGLEQYF. The complete variable domain, with remaining parts taken from reference TRBV7-9 and TRBJ2-7, reads DTGVSQNPRHKITKRGQNVTFRCDPISEHNRLYWYRQTLGQGPEFLTYFQNEAQLEKSRLLSDRFSAERPKGSFSTLEIQRTEQGDSAMYLCASSRTGGLEQYFGPGTRLTVT.

This clonotype was observed at least ten times. V usage is TRBV12-3 or TRBV12-4 and J usage is TRBJ2-3; D call uncertain. CDR3 length: 13 amino acids. Between the trimmed V and J ends, which lost 7 bases and 0 bases, there was a span of 8 bases. The CDR3, as DNA: TGTGCCAGCAAGTTTTTGAGCACAGATACGCAGTATTTT. It yields the protein CASKFLSTDTQYF.

There are a few counts of this clonotype. The chain has TRBV11-2 and TRBJ2-7; 9 bases map to TRBD2. The V gene end was trimmed by 2 bases and the J gene end by 5 bases; junction bases not matched to a gene: 10. Per germline, CDR1 SGHAT and CDR2 FQNNGV. The CDR3 sequence is 16 residues long. The CDR3 protein is CASSLYGGRGENEQYF. CDR3 coding DNA: TGTGCCAGCAGCTTATATGGCGGGAGGGGTGAGAACGAGCAGTACTTC. Using reference TRBV11-2 and TRBJ2-7 for the parts outside the CDR3, the full variable domain is EAGVAQSPRYKIIEKRQSVAFWCNPISGHATLYWYQQILGQGPKLLIQFQNNGVVDDSQLPKDRFSAERLKGVDSTLKIQPAKLEDSAVYLCASSLYGGRGENEQYFGPGTRLTVT.

This clonotype has a handful of counts. The chain combines TRBV27 with TRBJ2-7, with 11 bases aligning to TRBD2. From germline, CDR1 is MNHEY and CDR2 SMNVEV (reference sequence). Germline trimming cut 3 bases from V and 6 bases from J; bases unmatched to any gene: 4. The CDR3 has 14 residues. The CDR3 coding sequence is TGTGCCAGCAGTTTCGGCCTAGCGGGAGGCGAGCAGTACTTC. It encodes CASSFGLAGGEQYF.

This clonotype occurred many times. The V gene is TRBV6-2 or TRBV6-3, the J gene TRBJ2-7; the D gene is possibly TRBD2 (7 bases). Looked up from germline, CDR1 is MNHEY and CDR2 is SVGEGT. The CDR3 covers 13 residues. Deletions cut 4 bases from V and 7 bases from J, with 14 bases between. The CDR3 reads CASSFRGAKEQYF. CDR3 nucleotides: TGTGCCAGCAGTTTTCGGGGGGCGAAGGAGCAGTACTTC.

The V call is TRBV4-1, the J call TRBJ2-1, with 10 nucleotides matching TRBD2. CDR1 MGHRA and CDR2 YSYEKL come from the germline V gene. The CDR3 runs 14 residues. V was clipped by 0 bases and J by 9 bases; unmatched bases: 2. The CDR3 protein is CASSQEGLAAEQFF. CDR3 sequence (DNA): TGCGCCAGCAGCCAAGAAGGACTAGCGGCTGAGCAGTTCTTC.

The table lists this clonotype with many counts. The chain joins TRBV27 to TRBJ1-2, with unresolved D. Trimming stripped 6 bases from V and 2 bases from J, with 13 bases between. Germline values: CDR1 MNHEY, CDR2 SMNVEV (reference sequence). The CDR3 extends over 14 amino acids. The CDR3 region is CASRPWGDNYGYTF. Here the CDR3 DNA reads TGTGCCAGCAGGCCTTGGGGAGACAACTATGGCTACACCTTC.

The V and J genes are TRBV9 and TRBJ2-2; 9 nucleotides match TRBD2. This CDR3 contains 16 residues. Germline V gene lookup returns CDR1 SGDLS and CDR2 YYNGEE. Germline trimming cut 0 bases from V and 6 bases from J; bases unmatched to any gene: 6. The CDR3 loop reads CASSVGGGRVAGELFF. The CDR3 nucleotides read TGTGCCAGCAGCGTAGGAGGCGGGAGGGTGGCCGGGGAGCTGTTTTTT.

This clonotype was seen at least ten times. The chain is built from TRBV27 and TRBJ2-3; D gene ambiguous. The CDR3 loop spans 16 amino acids. Deletions cut 2 bases from V and 1 base from J, with 13 bases between. Germline values: CDR1 MNHEY, CDR2 SMNVEV (reference sequence). The CDR3 sequence is CASSLIRVQGTDTQYF. CDR3 sequence (DNA): TGTGCCAGCAGTTTAATCCGGGTACAAGGCACAGATACGCAGTATTTT.

This clonotype has only a few counts. The rearrangement links TRBV2 to TRBJ1-1; no clear D gene. This CDR3 has 13 amino acids. Germline V gene sequence: CDR1 SNHLY, CDR2 FYNNEI. The ends were cut back, 11 bases at V and 6 bases at J, with 19 bases in the middle. The CDR3 region is CAGRLDTVSEAFF. CDR3 sequence (DNA): TGTGCCGGCCGACTCGACACGGTTTCTGAAGCTTTCTTT.

As DNA, the CDR3 is TGTGCCAGCAGCGAGGAGGACGGGAGGGCCCCGACAGATACGCAGTATTTT. This codes for CASSEEDGRAPTDTQYF. J is TRBJ2-3 and V is TRBV9; the match to TRBD2 covers 8 bases. The trim removed 3 bases at V and 3 bases at J, leaving 12 bases unmatched. Germline CDR1 and CDR2: SGDLS and YYNGEE. There are 17 residues in the CDR3.

In this sample, this clonotype turned up many times. J is TRBJ1-6 and V is TRBV30, with a possible D match to TRBD1 (5 bases). The V gene lost 0 bases and the J gene lost 14 bases, with 20 bases spanning the gap. CDR1 and CDR2 (germline): GTSNPN, SVGIG (reference sequence). The CDR3 is 15 residues long. The CDR3 protein is CAWSVPYGTATTLHF. CDR3 nucleotide sequence: TGTGCCTGGAGTGTACCCTACGGGACTGCCACAACCCTCCACTTT.

This clonotype was seen at least ten times. CDR3 region: CAWSSTGSEAFF. In DNA, the CDR3 is TGTGCCTGGAGTTCTACAGGCTCTGAAGCTTTCTTT. The V call is TRBV30, the J call TRBJ1-1, with a tentative D call TRBD1 (5 bases). V was trimmed by 2 bases and J by 6 bases, leaving 10 bases between them. CDR3 length equals 12 residues. CDR1 is GTSNPN, CDR2 SVGIG, per germline (reference sequence).

The chain carries TRBV6-5 and TRBJ2-7, with 9 bases identical to TRBD1. This CDR3 is built from 14 residues. V lost 2 bases to trimming and J lost 5 bases; unmatched junction nucleotides: 4. From germline, CDR1 is MNHEY and CDR2 SVGAGI. In nucleotides, the CDR3 is TGTGCCAGCAGTTACGGGACAGGGCTTAACGAGCAGTACTTC. This codes for CASSYGTGLNEQYF.

This clonotype was counted many times. V and J are TRBV28 and TRBJ2-3; 8 nucleotides match TRBD2. This CDR3 region has 19 residues. The germline CDR1 and CDR2 sequences are MDHEN and SYDVKM. The V segment lost 2 bases and the J segment 1 base; nucleotides outside the gene matches: 14. The CDR3 coding sequence is TGTGCCAGCAGTTTAAGTCAAGATGCGACTAGCGCCCGCACAGATACGCAGTATTTT. Residues: CASSLSQDATSARTDTQYF.

The chain employs TRBV6-1 and TRBJ2-1; 7 nucleotides line up with TRBD2. The CDR3 has 12 residues. Trimming at V came to 5 bases and at J to 7 bases, leaving 2 bases not matched to a gene. The germline V gene has CDR1 MNHNS and CDR2 SASEGT. The CDR3 DNA reads as TGTGCCAGCAGTCATAGCGGGAATGAGCAGTTCTTC. Translated, it gives CASSHSGNEQFF.

This clonotype has ten or more counts. This chain connects TRBV6-1 to TRBJ2-7; D not resolved. V was cut by 2 bases and J by 4 bases, with 6 bases left in between. This CDR3 has 12 residues. Germline V lookup: CDR1 MNHNS, CDR2 SASEGT. The CDR3 region is CASSETGYEQYF. CDR3 nucleotide sequence: TGTGCCAGCAGTGAAACTGGGTACGAGCAGTACTTC.

This clonotype was found many times. The rearrangement joins TRBV20-1 to TRBJ1-2, with 9 bases fitting TRBD1. This CDR3 has 16 residues. From germline, CDR1 is DFQATT and CDR2 SNEGSKA (reference sequence). The junction had 11 bases not matched to a gene; V was cut back by 3 bases and J by 3 bases. The CDR3 coding sequence is TGCAGTGCTAGGGGAGTAGGGGACAGGGAAGACTATGGCTACACCTTC. Translated, it gives CSARGVGDREDYGYTF.

This clonotype has a handful of counts. The CDR3 is CASNSGSAYNEQFF. In DNA form, the CDR3 reads TGTGCCAGCAATAGCGGGAGCGCCTACAATGAGCAGTTCTTC. The chain carries TRBV6-2 or TRBV6-3 and TRBJ2-1; 9 nucleotides align to TRBD2. Germline CDR1 reads MNHEY; CDR2 reads SVGEGT. V lost 7 bases to trimming and J lost 2 bases; unmatched junction nucleotides: 3. CDR3 length: 14 amino acids.

V usage is TRBV19 and J usage is TRBJ2-3; 11 bases agree with TRBD1. The CDR3 contains 14 residues. Germline CDR1 LNHDA, CDR2 SQIVND (reference sequence). Germline trimming cut 7 bases from V and 7 bases from J; bases unmatched to any gene: 7. CDR3 coding DNA: TGTGCCAGTAACGGACAGGGGGCGGCGAATACGCAGTATTTT. Translating it yields CASNGQGAANTQYF.

This clonotype has a count of ten or more. This rearrangement joins TRBV29-1 to TRBJ2-7; perhaps D is TRBD1 or TRBD2 (5 bases each). The CDR3 loop spans 11 amino acids. Trimming removed 7 bases from V and 5 bases from J, with 12 bases in between. The germline V gene has CDR1 SQVTM and CDR2 ANQGSEA. CDR3 sequence reads: CSAGPYHEQYF. The CDR3 region has the DNA TGCAGCGCGGGACCGTACCACGAGCAGTACTTC.

The J gene is TRBJ2-1, the V gene TRBV20-1; tentatively, D is TRBD2 (6 bases). CDR3 length: 15 amino acids. The germline gives CDR1 DFQATT, CDR2 SNEGSKA (reference sequence). V was pared by 1 base and J by 7 bases, with 17 bases between. Written as DNA, the CDR3 is TGCAGTGCTAGAGCCCCCGGGAGTCCCTCAAATGAGCAGTTCTTC. It specifies CSARAPGSPSNEQFF.